This T cell receptor (beta chain) stems from a study of cytomegalovirus exposure and HLA in healthy donors. Losses at the gene ends were 3 bases for V and 9 bases for J; bases not matched to a gene: 16. CDR1 is SGHTA and CDR2 is FQGNSA in the germline V gene. The CDR3 is 19 residues long. The method was immunoSEQ multiplex PCR; TCRdb's version includes in-frame clones alone and lacks a portion of them. The repertoire has about 64,000 clones, 90% to 95% of them found once; the top ten carry approximately 5.4%. The clonotype was recovered from a woman aged 18-30 years in good health and CMV-seropositive. The chain links TRBV7-2 to TRBJ2-1, with 14 bases identical to TRBD2. Input material: PBMCs. CDR3 nucleotide sequence: TGTGCCAGCAGCTTTCGGGGACTAGCGGGAGCCCGCCTTGCCGGTGAGCAGTTCTTC. Protein: CASSFRGLAGARLAGEQFF. Combining the CDR3 with reference TRBV7-2 and TRBJ2-1 gives the whole variable domain GAGVSQSPSNKVTEKGKDVELRCDPISGHTALYWYRQSLGQGLEFLIYFQGNSAPDKSGLPSDRFSAERTGGSVSTLTIQRTQQEDSAVYLCASSFRGLAGARLAGEQFFGPGTRLTVL.